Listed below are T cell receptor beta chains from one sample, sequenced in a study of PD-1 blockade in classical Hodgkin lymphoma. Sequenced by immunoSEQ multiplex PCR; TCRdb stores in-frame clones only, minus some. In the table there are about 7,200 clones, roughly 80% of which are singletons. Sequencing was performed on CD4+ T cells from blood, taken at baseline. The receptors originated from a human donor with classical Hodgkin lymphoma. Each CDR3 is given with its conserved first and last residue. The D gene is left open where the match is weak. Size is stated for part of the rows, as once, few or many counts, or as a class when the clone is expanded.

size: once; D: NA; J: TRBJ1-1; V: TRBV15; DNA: TGTGCCACCAGCAGTTCGGCCGGTCGAAGAGTGAACACTGAAGCTTTCTTT; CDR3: CATSSSAGRRVNTEAFF
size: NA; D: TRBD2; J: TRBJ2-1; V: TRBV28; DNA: TGTGCCAGCAGCGAGGGAGGGAGCTCCTACAATGAGCAGTTCTTC; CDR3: CASSEGGSSYNEQFF
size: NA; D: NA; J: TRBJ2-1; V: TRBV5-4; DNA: TGTGCCAGCAGCACCGACAGCCAGCCCCCTCCGCTGTTCTTC; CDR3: CASSTDSQPPPLFF
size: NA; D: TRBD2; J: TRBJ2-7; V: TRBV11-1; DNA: TGTGCCAGCAGCTTGCGACTAGCGGGAGGTGGCCACGAGCAGTACTTC; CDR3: CASSLRLAGGGHEQYF
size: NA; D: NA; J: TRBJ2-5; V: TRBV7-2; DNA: TGTGCCAGCACCAGGGATGGAAACCAAGAGACCCAGTACTTC; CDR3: CASTRDGNQETQYF
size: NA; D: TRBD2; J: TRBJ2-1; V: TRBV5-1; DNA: TGCGCCAGCAGCTTGGCGATAGCGGGGGGGCCCGGTGAGCAGTTCTTC; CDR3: CASSLAIAGGPGEQFF
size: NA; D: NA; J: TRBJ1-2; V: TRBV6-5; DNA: TGTGCCAGCAGAAAAAACGGGGGGTCAGGCTATGGCTACACCTTC; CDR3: CASRKNGGSGYGYTF
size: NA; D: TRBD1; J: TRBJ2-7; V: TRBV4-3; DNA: TGCGCCAGCAGCCAAGCTTGGACAGGGTTCTACGAGCAGTACTTC; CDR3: CASSQAWTGFYEQYF
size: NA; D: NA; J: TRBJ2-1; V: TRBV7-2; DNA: TGTGCCAGCAGCCTAGGAACAGAGCGGAACTCCTACAATGAGCAGTTCTTC; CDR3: CASSLGTERNSYNEQFF
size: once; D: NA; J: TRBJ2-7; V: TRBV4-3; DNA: TGCGCCAGCAGCCAAGTGCAGGGAAGCTCCTACGAGCAGTACTTC; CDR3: CASSQVQGSSYEQYF